This is a list of T cell receptor beta chains from one sample in a study of CD8 T cells in ankylosing spondylitis. TCRdb reprocessed the 5' RACE reads with MiXCR, giving one entry per CDR3 protein. The profile covers about 240,000 distinct CDR3 sequences, with roughly 10% appearing a single time and roughly 6.8% taken by the ten largest. Specimen: blood, either unsorted or a sorted T cell fraction (not recorded which). All receptors come from a male donor with ankylosing spondylitis or in good health (not recorded which). The CDR3 runs from the conserved cysteine through the conserved F or W. D genes are given only for firm matches. The size of a clone is reported for some rows only, either as once, few or many, or as a class for expanded clones.

V	J	size	D	DNA	CDR3
TRBV20-1	TRBJ1-2	many	NA	TGCAGTGCTAGAGACCCGGACAGTTGGACCGATTATGGCTACACCTTC	CSARDPDSWTDYGYTF
TRBV10-1	TRBJ2-3	NA	NA	TGCGCCAGCAGTGCGAATCAGGGAACAGATACGCAGTATTTT	CASSANQGTDTQYF
TRBV7-2	TRBJ2-1	few	NA	TGTGCCAGCAGCTCACGTGCCGTCAATGAGCAGTTCTTC	CASSSRAVNEQFF
TRBV5-1	TRBJ1-2	few	TRBD1	TGCGCCAGCAGCTTGGCTTTTGGGACAGGTTTATATGGCTACACCTTC	CASSLAFGTGLYGYTF
TRBV10-3	TRBJ2-2	many	NA	TGTGCCATCAGTCCTCCGCAGGCTGGGGAGCTGTTTTTT	CAISPPQAGELFF
TRBV5-5	TRBJ2-1	many	NA	TGTGCCAGCATACCCTCGGCCCCCCACCCCTACAATGAGCAGTTCTTC	CASIPSAPHPYNEQFF
TRBV14	TRBJ2-3	once	NA	TGTGTCAGCAGCCAATTTACAGGACCTATGGATACGCAGTATTTT	CVSSQFTGPMDTQYF
TRBV5-1	TRBJ2-3	many	NA	TGCGCCAGCAGCTTGGAGGGAATTTCGAGCACAGATACGCAGTATTTT	CASSLEGISSTDTQYF
TRBV24-1	TRBJ2-2	many	NA	TGTGCCACCAGTGATCTGGGGGCAGGGTCCACTACGAACACCGGGGAGCTGTTTTTT	CATSDLGAGSTTNTGELFF
TRBV15	TRBJ2-7	many	NA	TGTGCCACCAGCAGAGTCGACGGGGGCGCGATTAGCTACGAGCAGTACTTC	CATSRVDGGAISYEQYF
TRBV18	TRBJ2-1	many	NA	TGTGCCAGCTCACCCTCAGGGACTTTGGTCTTC	CASSPSGTLVF
TRBV20-1	TRBJ1-3	many	TRBD1	TGCAGTGCTAACCCAGGATGGGACAGGGGGCCTGGAAACACCATATATTTT	CSANPGWDRGPGNTIYF
TRBV7-9	TRBJ2-5	many	NA	TGTGCCAGCAGCCTCAGGCCCCAAGAGACCCAGTACTTC	CASSLRPQETQYF
TRBV19	TRBJ2-3	NA	NA	TGTGCCAGTAGTATGGCGGGCACAGATACGCAGTATTTT	CASSMAGTDTQYF
TRBV5-1	TRBJ2-2	many	NA	TGCGCCAGCAGCTTGGTCGGCGTAACGAACACCGGGGAGCTGTTTTTT	CASSLVGVTNTGELFF
TRBV12-3/TRBV12-4	TRBJ1-4	few	NA	TGTGCCAGCAGCTACGCCGGGGAGAGTAATGAAAAACTGTTTTTT	CASSYAGESNEKLFF
TRBV6-1	TRBJ1-5	NA	NA	TGTGCCAGCAGTGAATTTCGCAATCAGCCCCAGCATTTT	CASSEFRNQPQHF
TRBV5-1	TRBJ1-2	many	NA	TGCGCCAGCGGTTTTCAGAGAAACTATGGCTACACCTTC	CASGFQRNYGYTF
TRBV2	TRBJ2-5	NA	TRBD2	TGTGCCAGCAGTGCAACCAAGGGACTAGCGAGCAAGACCCAGTACTTC	CASSATKGLASKTQYF
TRBV24-1	TRBJ2-1	many	TRBD2	TGTGCCACCAGTGATTCACTAGCGGGAGTGAACAATGAGCAGTTCTTC	CATSDSLAGVNNEQFF
TRBV7-6	TRBJ2-3	NA	NA	TGTGCCAGCAGCTTAGCGATGGGTGTAGATACGCAGTATTTT	CASSLAMGVDTQYF
TRBV29-1	TRBJ2-3	many	NA	TGCAGCGCCTCCAGTCCCAGCGCCACAGATACGCAGTATTTT	CSASSPSATDTQYF
TRBV28	TRBJ2-7	few	NA	TGTGCCAGCAGTCTGGAGGGTGCAATGGAGCAGTACTTC	CASSLEGAMEQYF
TRBV27	TRBJ2-2	many	TRBD2	TGTGCCAGCAGTTTAAACGGCGGGAGGGCCGGGGAGCTGTTTTTT	CASSLNGGRAGELFF
TRBV5-5	TRBJ2-6	many	TRBD1	TGTGCCAGCAGCTTTCCGGGACAGGGGGACCCCGGGGCCAACGTCCTGACTTTC	CASSFPGQGDPGANVLTF
TRBV27	TRBJ2-7	NA	NA	TGTGCCAGCAGTTTGTTGGCTCGGGGGTCCTACGAGCAGTACTTC	CASSLLARGSYEQYF
TRBV12-3/TRBV12-4	TRBJ2-7	NA	TRBD2	TGTGCCAGCAGTTTGGTCCGGGATTGGGGAAGCGGGGGCCGGTCCGAGCAGTACTTC	CASSLVRDWGSGGRSEQYF
TRBV5-1	TRBJ2-7	many	NA	TGCGCCAGCAGCTTGGAGCAGCCCTTAATTCACGAGCAGTACTTC	CASSLEQPLIHEQYF
TRBV11-2	TRBJ2-5	NA	NA	TGTGCCAGCAGCCAATCGGAGACCCAGTACTTC	CASSQSETQYF
TRBV5-1	TRBJ2-3	many	NA	TGCGCCAGCAGCCAGGACAGTGGTGGAGATACGCAGTATTTT	CASSQDSGGDTQYF
TRBV19	TRBJ2-7	NA	TRBD1	TGTGCCAGTAGTATAGCCACCGGGACAGGGATGTACGAGCAGTACTTC	CASSIATGTGMYEQYF
TRBV20-1	TRBJ2-3	many	NA	TGCAGTGCTAGACGATTGACAGATACGCAGTATTTT	CSARRLTDTQYF
TRBV12-3/TRBV12-4	TRBJ1-1	many	TRBD1	TGTGCCATCCAACGGACAGGGGGTCGGAACACTGAAGCTTTCTTT	CAIQRTGGRNTEAFF
TRBV6-4	TRBJ2-1	few	TRBD2	TGTGCCAGCGGAACAGGCGGGGGGGCCGGTAATGAGCAGTTCTTC	CASGTGGGAGNEQFF
TRBV24-1	TRBJ2-2	many	TRBD1	TGTGCCACCAGAGGGGACAGTTCTACCGGGGAGCTGTTTTTT	CATRGDSSTGELFF
TRBV12-3/TRBV12-4	TRBJ2-3	many	TRBD2	TGTGCCAGCATCGGGACTAGCGGGAGGACAGATACGCAGTATTTT	CASIGTSGRTDTQYF
TRBV3-1	TRBJ2-3	NA	NA	TGTGCCAGCAGCCAAGATATTGGATGGGGCGGGGAAGGTATCACAGATACGCAGTATTTT	CASSQDIGWGGEGITDTQYF
TRBV10-3	TRBJ2-5	many	NA	TGTGCCATCAGTGTCACAGGGTTCCAAGAGACCCAGTACTTC	CAISVTGFQETQYF
TRBV7-9	TRBJ1-2	many	NA	TGTGCCAGCAGCTTAGGGGATGGCTACACCTTC	CASSLGDGYTF
TRBV6-4	TRBJ2-2	many	NA	TGTGCCAGCAGCGTGGGAGGATCCACGAACACCGGGGAGCTGTTTTTT	CASSVGGSTNTGELFF
TRBV19	TRBJ1-4	NA	TRBD1	TGTGCCAGTCGGAGGTTGACAGGGTCTAATGAAAAACTGTTTTTT	CASRRLTGSNEKLFF